The 11 T cell receptor beta chains below all came from one sample that was sequenced in a study of T-cell memory formation after mild COVID-19. MiXCR, run by TCRdb on the 5' RACE reads, gives a single entry per CDR3 protein. The sample consists of fewer than 400,000 distinct CDR3 sequences, 16% of them appearing once. The sequencing input was PBMCs or a T cell subset sorted from them (not recorded which). The receptor set was obtained from a man between 18 and 29 years old who had mild COVID-19 (a few samples of this study predate the infection). Cell type and time point are not known.

The J gene is TRBJ2-3, the V gene TRBV20-1; weak D call: TRBD1 (6 bases). The V end lost 5 bases, the J end lost 7 bases, and 25 bases lay between the germline ends. Germline V CDR1 and CDR2: DFQATT, SNEGSKA (reference sequence). This CDR3 comprises 16 residues. For the CDR3, the DNA is TGCAGTGCTGGAAGAGGACAGCACATTGGTGGGAATACGCAGTATTTT. Translating it yields CSAGRGQHIGGNTQYF.

This clonotype was found a few times. V usage is TRBV12-3 or TRBV12-4 and J usage is TRBJ2-1; TRBD2 aligns across 8 bases. With V trimmed by 6 bases and J by 8 bases, 9 bases remained unmatched. The CDR3 consists of 14 residues. Here the CDR3 reads CASSTGLVRDEQFF. The CDR3 DNA reads TGTGCCAGCAGCACGGGACTAGTTAGGGATGAGCAGTTCTTC.

This clonotype was picked up a small number of times. The V call is TRBV28, the J call TRBJ2-1; the D gene is possibly TRBD2 (8 bases). Germline CDR1 is MDHEN and CDR2 is SYDVKM. CDR3 length equals 16 residues. Trimming pared 7 bases from V and 8 bases from J, leaving 24 bases between. The CDR3 DNA is TGTGCCAGCACTGGGCCGGGAGGGAGGGGGCAGGATGAGCAGTTCTTC. This gives the protein CASTGPGGRGQDEQFF.

The genes are TRBV7-2 and TRBJ1-4; D is undetermined. V lost 1 base and J lost 7, with 13 bases in between. This CDR3 spans 15 amino acids. Looked up from germline, CDR1 is SGHTA and CDR2 is FQGNSA. The DNA for the CDR3 is TGTGCCAGCAGCTTAGGGAGGATCGCCCCTGAAAAACTGTTTTTT. This sequence encodes CASSLGRIAPEKLFF. The full variable domain, rest sourced from reference TRBV7-2 and TRBJ1-4, is GAGVSQSPSNKVTEKGKDVELRCDPISGHTALYWYRQSLGQGLEFLIYFQGNSAPDKSGLPSDRFSAERTGGSVSTLTIQRTQQEDSAVYLCASSLGRIAPEKLFFGSGTQLSVL.

This clonotype has a handful of counts. The chain employs TRBV4-3 and TRBJ2-2; D unclear. Per germline, CDR1 LGHNA and CDR2 YSLEER. CDR3 length equals 15 residues. The V end was cut by 0 bases, the J end by 5 bases, with 10 bases between. The CDR3 DNA sequence: TGCGCCAGCAGCCAAGAAGGAAGTGGAACCGGGGAGCTGTTTTTT. Encoded protein: CASSQEGSGTGELFF.

The chain recombines TRBV20-1 with TRBJ1-1; D uncertain. Germline V gene lookup returns CDR1 DFQATT and CDR2 SNEGSKA (reference sequence). The CDR3 contains 15 residues. V dropped 6 bases and J dropped 3 bases, with 20 bases sitting between them. The CDR3 coding sequence is TGCAGTGCGGAGCGCCCAATAGGGAGGGACACTGAAGCTTTCTTT. Its translation is CSAERPIGRDTEAFF.

The chain joins TRBV12-3 or TRBV12-4 to TRBJ1-5; D gene unclear. Trimming cost V 5 bases and J 6 bases, with 11 bases left between them. The CDR3 has 13 amino acids. As DNA, the CDR3 is TGTGCCAGCAGTCCCCCGATCGGTCAGCCCCAGCATTTT. The encoded protein is CASSPPIGQPQHF.

V gene TRBV7-6 combines with J gene TRBJ1-2, with D possibly TRBD1 on 5 matching bases. This CDR3 spans 11 amino acids. V was pared by 5 bases and J by 8 bases, with 9 bases between. Per the germline V gene, CDR1 is SGHVS and CDR2 is FNYEAQ. DNA of the CDR3: TGTGCCAGCAGCGGAGGGGTCGGCTACACCTTC. It encodes CASSGGVGYTF.

This clonotype was found a few times. V usage is TRBV5-1 and J usage is TRBJ1-1; D gene ambiguous. This CDR3 is built from 14 residues. Germline-derived CDR1 and CDR2 are SGHRS and YFSETQ. V lost 3 bases, J lost 0 bases, and 9 bases lay in between. The chain's CDR3 is CASSYEGVNTEAFF. The CDR3 nucleotides are TGCGCCAGCAGCTATGAAGGAGTGAACACTGAAGCTTTCTTT.

Ten or more counts support this clonotype. The junction differs from germline at one of its ends, possibly a read error. The V and J genes are TRBV5-1 and TRBJ1-2; 7 positions agree with TRBD1. CDR3 length equals 13 residues. Germline loops: CDR1 SGHRS, CDR2 YFSETQ. The CDR3 DNA reads TGTGCCAGCAGCTTAGGGGACAGCTATGGCTACACCTTC. It yields the protein CASSLGDSYGYTF.

This clonotype occurred a few times. The CDR3 loop reads CASSQRELIRTGELFF. CDR3 bases: TGTGCCAGCAGCCAAAGGGAGCTCATCAGGACCGGGGAGCTGTTTTTT. This chain uses TRBV7-9 with TRBJ2-2; perhaps TRBD2 as D (5 bases). V lost 5 bases, J lost 5 bases, and 18 bases lay in between. Germline V gene lookup returns CDR1 SEHNR and CDR2 FQNEAQ (reference sequence). This CDR3 has 16 residues.